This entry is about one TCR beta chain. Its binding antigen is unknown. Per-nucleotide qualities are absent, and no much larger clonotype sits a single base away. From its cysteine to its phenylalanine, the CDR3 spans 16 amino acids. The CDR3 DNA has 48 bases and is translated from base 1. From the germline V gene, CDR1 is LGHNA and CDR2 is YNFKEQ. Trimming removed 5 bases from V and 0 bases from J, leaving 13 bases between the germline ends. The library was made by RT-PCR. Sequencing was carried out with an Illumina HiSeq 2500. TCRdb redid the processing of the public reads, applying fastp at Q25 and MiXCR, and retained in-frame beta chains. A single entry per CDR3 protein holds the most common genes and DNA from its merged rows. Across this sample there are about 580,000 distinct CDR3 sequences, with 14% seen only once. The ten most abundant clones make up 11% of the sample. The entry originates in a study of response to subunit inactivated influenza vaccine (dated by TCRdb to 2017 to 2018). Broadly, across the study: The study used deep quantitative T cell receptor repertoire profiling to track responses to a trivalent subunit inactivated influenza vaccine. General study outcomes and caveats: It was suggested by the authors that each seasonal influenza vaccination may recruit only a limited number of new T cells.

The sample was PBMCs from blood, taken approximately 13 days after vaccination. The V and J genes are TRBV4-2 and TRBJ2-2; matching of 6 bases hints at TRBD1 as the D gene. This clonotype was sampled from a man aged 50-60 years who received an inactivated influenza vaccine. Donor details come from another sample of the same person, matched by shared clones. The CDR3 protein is CASSVAGTPNTGELFF. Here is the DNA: TGTGCCAGCAGCGTAGCCGGGACACCGAACACCGGGGAGCTGTTTTTT.